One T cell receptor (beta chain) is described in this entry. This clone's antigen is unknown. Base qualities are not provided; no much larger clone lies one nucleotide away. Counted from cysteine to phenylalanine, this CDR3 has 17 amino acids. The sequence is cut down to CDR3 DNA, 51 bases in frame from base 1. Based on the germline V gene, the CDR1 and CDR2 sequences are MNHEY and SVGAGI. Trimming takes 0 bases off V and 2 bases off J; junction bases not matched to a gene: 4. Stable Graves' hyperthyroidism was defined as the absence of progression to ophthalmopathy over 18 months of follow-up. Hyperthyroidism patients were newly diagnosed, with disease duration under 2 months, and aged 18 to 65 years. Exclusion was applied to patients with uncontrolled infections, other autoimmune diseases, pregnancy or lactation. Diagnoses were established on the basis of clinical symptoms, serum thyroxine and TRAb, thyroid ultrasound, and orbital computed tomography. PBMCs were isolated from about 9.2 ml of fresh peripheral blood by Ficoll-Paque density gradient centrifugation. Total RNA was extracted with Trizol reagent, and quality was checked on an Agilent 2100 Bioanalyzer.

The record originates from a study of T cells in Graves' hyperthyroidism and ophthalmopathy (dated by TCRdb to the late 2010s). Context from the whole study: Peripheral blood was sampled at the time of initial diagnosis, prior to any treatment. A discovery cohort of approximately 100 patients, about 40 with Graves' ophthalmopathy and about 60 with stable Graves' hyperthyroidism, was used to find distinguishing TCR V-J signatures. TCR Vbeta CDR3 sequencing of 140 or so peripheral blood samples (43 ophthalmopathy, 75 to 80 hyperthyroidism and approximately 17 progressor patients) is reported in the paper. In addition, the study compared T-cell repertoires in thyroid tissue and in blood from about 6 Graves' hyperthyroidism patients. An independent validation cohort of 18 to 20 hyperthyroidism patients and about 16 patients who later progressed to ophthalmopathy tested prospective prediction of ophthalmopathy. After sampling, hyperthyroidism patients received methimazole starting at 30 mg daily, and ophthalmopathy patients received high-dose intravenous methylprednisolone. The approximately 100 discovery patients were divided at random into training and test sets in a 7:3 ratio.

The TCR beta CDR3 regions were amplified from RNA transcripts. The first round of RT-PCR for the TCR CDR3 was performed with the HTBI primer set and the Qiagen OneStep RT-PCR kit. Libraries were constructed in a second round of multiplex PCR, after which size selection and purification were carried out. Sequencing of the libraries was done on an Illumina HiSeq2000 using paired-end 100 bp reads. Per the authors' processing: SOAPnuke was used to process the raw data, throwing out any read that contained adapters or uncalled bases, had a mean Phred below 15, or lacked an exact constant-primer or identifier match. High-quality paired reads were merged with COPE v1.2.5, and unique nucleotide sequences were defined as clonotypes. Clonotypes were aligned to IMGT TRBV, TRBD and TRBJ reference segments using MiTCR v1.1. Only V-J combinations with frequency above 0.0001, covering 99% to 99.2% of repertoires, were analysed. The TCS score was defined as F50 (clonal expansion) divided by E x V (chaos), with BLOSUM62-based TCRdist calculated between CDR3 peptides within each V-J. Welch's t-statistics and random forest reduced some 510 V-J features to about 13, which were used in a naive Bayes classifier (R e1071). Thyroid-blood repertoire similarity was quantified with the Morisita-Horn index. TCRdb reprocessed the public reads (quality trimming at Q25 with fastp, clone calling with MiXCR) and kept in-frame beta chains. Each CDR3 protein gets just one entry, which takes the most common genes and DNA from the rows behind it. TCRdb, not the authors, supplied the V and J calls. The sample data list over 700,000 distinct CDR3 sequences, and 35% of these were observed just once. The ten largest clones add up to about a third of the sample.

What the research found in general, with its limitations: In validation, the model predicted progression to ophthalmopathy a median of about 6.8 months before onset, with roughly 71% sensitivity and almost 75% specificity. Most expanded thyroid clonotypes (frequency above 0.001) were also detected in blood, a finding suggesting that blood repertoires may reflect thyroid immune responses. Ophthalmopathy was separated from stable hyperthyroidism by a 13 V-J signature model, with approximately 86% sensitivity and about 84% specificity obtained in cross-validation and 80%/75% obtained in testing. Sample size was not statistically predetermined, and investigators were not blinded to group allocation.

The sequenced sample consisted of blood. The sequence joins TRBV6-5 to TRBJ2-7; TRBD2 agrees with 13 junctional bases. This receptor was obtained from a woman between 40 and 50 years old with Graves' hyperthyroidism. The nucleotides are TGTGCCAGCAGTTACTCGGCCGGGACTAGCGGGACCTACGAGCAGTACTTC. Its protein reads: CASSYSAGTSGTYEQYF.